One and the same sample provided the 25 T cell receptor beta chains below, sequenced in a study of shared clonotypes between healthy human individuals. Some clones are missing from TCRdb's copy, which holds only in-frame ones; the method was immunoSEQ multiplex PCR. Of some 1.5 million clones listed, under 99% are singletons. What was sequenced was naive CD4+ T cells sorted from blood. Subset meaning: CD45RA+ positively selected. These receptors were collected from a man in his thirties or forties in good health.

The chain has TRBV4-2 and TRBJ2-7; 7 bases fit TRBD1. CDR3 size: 18 residues. Germline CDR1 reads LGHNA; CDR2 reads YNFKEQ. J lost 0 bases, V lost 2 bases, and 13 bases had no gene match. As DNA, the CDR3 is TGTGCCAGCAGCCAAAGTCCCGGTCGAGGGGGCGCCTCCTACGAGCAGTACTTC. It is translated as CASSQSPGRGGASYEQYF.

CDR3 in DNA: TGTGCCAGCAGCTGGGGACAGCAACCTTACAATGAGCAGTTCTTC. Translating gives CASSWGQQPYNEQFF. The gene calls are TRBV5-4 and TRBJ2-1, with TRBD1 matching over 7 bases. The CDR3 totals 15 residues. The V segment lost 3 bases and the J segment 4 bases; nucleotides outside the gene matches: 7. Germline CDR1 is SGHNT and CDR2 is YYREEE (reference sequence).

The chain couples TRBV11-3 to TRBJ1-1; D remains unclear. Germline V lookup: CDR1 SGHNT, CDR2 YENEEA. CDR3 length: 13 amino acids. V lost 5 bases and J 1 base, leaving 8 bases between the germline ends. CDR3 sequence reads: CASSQGPNTEAFF. Written as DNA, the CDR3 is TGTGCCAGCAGCCAAGGACCGAACACTGAAGCTTTCTTT.

The CDR3 DNA sequence: TGTGCCAGCTCACCACTAGCGGGAACTCCCTACGAGCAGTACTTC. Amino acid sequence: CASSPLAGTPYEQYF. The chain joins TRBV18 to TRBJ2-7; 8 bases match TRBD2. Germline CDR1 KGHSH, CDR2 LQKENI. V gave up 1 base and J gave up 2 bases; unmatched junction bases: 4. The CDR3 is made up of 15 amino acids. Variable domain in full (rest from reference TRBV18 and TRBJ2-7): NAGVMQNPRHLVRRRGQEARLRCSPMKGHSHVYWYRQLPEEGLKFMVYLQKENIIDESGMPKERFSAEFPKEGPSILRIQQVVRGDSAAYFCASSPLAGTPYEQYFGPGTRLTVT.

This clone has only one observation. V gene TRBV27 combines with J gene TRBJ2-4; TRBD1 matches at 8 bases. The CDR3 has 16 residues. The germline gives CDR1 MNHEY, CDR2 SMNVEV (reference sequence). V was clipped by 4 bases and J by 0 bases; unmatched bases: 5. The CDR3: CASSSRTGRAKNIQYF. In nucleotides, the CDR3 is TGTGCCAGCAGTTCAAGGACAGGGCGAGCCAAAAACATTCAGTACTTC.

Turning to this clone: Other nucleotide sequences in the sample specify the same CDR3. This sequence joins TRBV9 and TRBJ1-1; D gene uncertain. Germline-derived CDR1 and CDR2 are SGDLS and YYNGEE. This CDR3 contains 13 residues. Trimming took off 0 bases at V and 4 bases at J, with 7 bases between the two ends. CDR3 sequence reads: CASSVGVGTEAFF. The CDR3 DNA sequence: TGTGCCAGCAGCGTAGGGGTCGGCACTGAAGCTTTCTTT.

The chain recombines TRBV7-2 with TRBJ2-5, with D hard to call. The germline V gene encodes CDR1 SGHTA and CDR2 FQGNSA. The ends were cut back, 5 bases at V and 5 bases at J, with 15 bases in the middle. The CDR3 has 14 residues. CDR3 in DNA: TGTGCCAGCAGCGTGCGGACGGTGCCCGAGACCCAGTACTTC. It is translated as CASSVRTVPETQYF.

The V gene is TRBV10-3, the J gene TRBJ1-3, with D possibly matching TRBD1 (5 bases). Looked up from germline, CDR1 is ENHRY and CDR2 is SYGVKD. This CDR3 comprises 14 residues. The ends were cut back, 6 bases at V and 1 base at J, with 10 bases in the middle. CDR3 region: CAIRLGGSGNTIYF. The CDR3 nucleotides are TGTGCCATCAGACTGGGGGGGTCTGGAAACACCATATATTTT.

The rearrangement joins TRBV7-9 to TRBJ1-2, with TRBD1 matching over 8 bases. Trimming took 7 bases from V and 8 from J; bases not matched to a gene: 12. The CDR3 has 14 amino acids. CDR1 and CDR2 from the germline V gene are SEHNR and FQNEAQ (reference sequence). CDR3 region: CASNPGGRRDGYTF. DNA for the CDR3: TGTGCCAGCAATCCAGGGGGCCGACGGGACGGCTACACCTTC.

A note on this clone: Other nucleotide sequences from this sample produce the same CDR3. The V and J genes are TRBV10-1 and TRBJ1-5, with D hard to call. Germline CDR1 and CDR2: WNHNN and SYGVQD (reference sequence). This CDR3 contains 13 residues. V shed 2 bases and J shed 4 bases, with 6 bases lying between them. CDR3 sequence (DNA): TGCGCCAGCAGTGAGGGGTTAAATCAGCCCCAGCATTTT. As protein: CASSEGLNQPQHF.

This chain links TRBV6-1 with TRBJ1-4, with a weak D call TRBD1 (5 bases). The CDR3 is 13 residues long. CDR1 and CDR2 (germline): MNHNS, SASEGT. The V end lost 4 bases, the J end lost 8 bases, and 11 bases lay between the germline ends. CDR3 in DNA: TGTGCCAGCAGTGGGGGGTCAGTAGAAAAACTGTTTTTT. Protein sequence: CASSGGSVEKLFF.

The chain uses TRBV12-5 and TRBJ2-1, with TRBD1 matching over 10 bases. Germline CDR1 and CDR2: LGHNT and FRNRAP. V lost 6 bases, J lost 5 bases, and 7 bases stayed unmatched. The CDR3 is 15 amino acids. The CDR3 region is CASGDPGQGHNEQFF. CDR3 DNA: TGTGCTAGTGGGGACCCGGGACAGGGGCACAATGAGCAGTTCTTC.

The J gene is TRBJ2-7, the V gene TRBV10-3; 7 positions agree with TRBD1. V dropped 1 base and J dropped 3; count of bases not matched to a gene: 6. Germline values: CDR1 ENHRY, CDR2 SYGVKD. The length of the CDR3 is 15 residues. DNA for the CDR3: TGTGCCATCAGTGAGTTCGGGACAGCTAGCTACGAGCAGTACTTC. Translation: CAISEFGTASYEQYF.

The chain couples TRBV7-2 to TRBJ2-3; perhaps TRBD1 as D (5 bases). Germline V lookup: CDR1 SGHTA, CDR2 FQGNSA. CDR3 length equals 14 residues. Between the trimmed V and J ends, which lost 1 base and 2 bases, there was a span of 7 bases. CDR3 amino acids: CASSLVQVTDTQYF. CDR3 DNA sequence: TGTGCCAGCAGCTTAGTACAGGTCACAGATACGCAGTATTTT.

This clone came up once. The V call is TRBV29-1, the J call TRBJ1-2; D is undetermined. Trimming took 8 bases from V and 2 from J, leaving 9 bases between them. The CDR3 length is 11 residues. Germline lookup yields CDR1 SQVTM and CDR2 ANQGSEA. This CDR3 reads CSSTENYGYTF. The DNA of the CDR3 is TGCAGCTCCACAGAAAACTATGGCTACACCTTC.

V is TRBV4-3 and J is TRBJ1-3; D is unresolved. There are 16 residues in the CDR3. Per the germline V gene, CDR1 is LGHNA and CDR2 is YSLEER. V dropped 0 bases and J dropped 2 bases, with 11 bases sitting between them. CDR3 DNA sequence: TGCGCCAGCAGCCAAGATTACAGAGAAGCTGGAAACACCATATATTTT. As protein: CASSQDYREAGNTIYF.

This clone was detected a few times. In the same sample, other DNA sequences code for this CDR3. The CDR3 DNA reads as TGTGCCAGCAGCGTAGTTGGAGAGACCCAGTACTTC. Translating it yields CASSVVGETQYF. The rearrangement uses TRBV9 and TRBJ2-5; unclear D gene. This CDR3 is built from 12 residues. Trimming removed 0 bases from V and 4 bases from J, with 4 bases in between. The germline V gene encodes CDR1 SGDLS and CDR2 YYNGEE.

The chain combines TRBV6-5 with TRBJ2-7; TRBD1 matches 9 bases. This CDR3 has 14 residues. Germline V gene sequence: CDR1 MNHEY, CDR2 SVGAGI. V was pared by 5 bases and J by 3 bases, with 5 bases of the junction left unmatched. The CDR3 sequence is CASSPPGQGYEQYF. The CDR3 region has the DNA TGTGCCAGCAGTCCACCGGGACAGGGCTACGAGCAGTACTTC.

This clone was counted once. The CDR3 region is CASRAGGSTDTQYF. CDR3 bases: TGTGCCAGCAGGGCGGGGGGCTCAACAGATACGCAGTATTTT. The rearrangement uses TRBV28 and TRBJ2-3, with 8 bases that match TRBD2. V dropped 6 bases and J dropped 3; count of bases not matched to a gene: 5. The CDR3 totals 14 residues. Germline V gene data show CDR1 as MDHEN and CDR2 as SYDVKM.

The chain combines TRBV15 with TRBJ1-1; no firm D call. This CDR3 is built from 12 residues. V shed 0 bases and J shed 11 bases, with 10 bases lying between them. Germline loops: CDR1 LNHNV, CDR2 YYDKDF (reference sequence). The chain's CDR3 is CATSREPPLAFF. The CDR3 DNA follows: TGTGCCACCAGCAGAGAGCCCCCCTTGGCTTTCTTT.

The chain joins TRBV27 to TRBJ2-7; D is ambiguous. Per the germline V gene, CDR1 is MNHEY and CDR2 is SMNVEV (reference sequence). The CDR3 loop spans 10 amino acids. V lost 3 bases, J lost 7 bases, and 4 bases lay in between. The chain's CDR3 is CASSLEEQYF. The CDR3 coding sequence is TGTGCCAGCAGTTTGGAAGAGCAGTACTTC.

The chain joins TRBV11-3 to TRBJ2-5, with D perhaps matching TRBD2 (7 bases). This CDR3 has 14 residues. Between the trimmed V and J ends, which lost 8 bases and 3 bases, there was a span of 16 bases. Germline V CDR1 and CDR2: SGHNT, YENEEA. CDR3 region: CASGKGGREETQYF. In DNA, the CDR3 is TGTGCCAGCGGGAAGGGGGGGCGTGAAGAGACCCAGTACTTC.

This chain uses TRBV7-2 with TRBJ2-7; D is unclear. With 2 bases removed from V and 1 base from J, the gap between germline ends came to 12 bases. From germline, CDR1 is SGHTA and CDR2 FQGNSA. The CDR3 length is 15 residues. CDR3 residues: CASSLPQVGSYEQYF. The CDR3 DNA follows: TGTGCCAGCAGCTTACCCCAGGTTGGGTCCTACGAGCAGTACTTC.

In this sample, this clone turned up once. The rearrangement uses TRBV28 and TRBJ1-5; TRBD1 is a possible D gene (5 bases). This CDR3 has 18 amino acids. CDR1 is MDHEN and CDR2 is SYDVKM in the germline V gene. V lost 3 bases and J 1 base, leaving 19 bases between the germline ends. The CDR3 nucleotides read TGTGCCAGCAGTTTCATAACAGGTGGAACGTCGAGCAATCAGCCCCAGCATTTT. This sequence encodes CASSFITGGTSSNQPQHF.

This rearrangement joins TRBV11-1 to TRBJ2-6; D perhaps matches TRBD2 (6 bases). This CDR3 region has 18 residues. Germline V gives CDR1 SGHAT, CDR2 FQDESV (reference sequence). V lost 2 bases and J lost 0, with 14 bases in between. The CDR3, as DNA: TGTGCCAGCAGCTTAACTGAGACTAGGGCCTCTGGGGCCAACGTCCTGACTTTC. This translates into CASSLTETRASGANVLTF.